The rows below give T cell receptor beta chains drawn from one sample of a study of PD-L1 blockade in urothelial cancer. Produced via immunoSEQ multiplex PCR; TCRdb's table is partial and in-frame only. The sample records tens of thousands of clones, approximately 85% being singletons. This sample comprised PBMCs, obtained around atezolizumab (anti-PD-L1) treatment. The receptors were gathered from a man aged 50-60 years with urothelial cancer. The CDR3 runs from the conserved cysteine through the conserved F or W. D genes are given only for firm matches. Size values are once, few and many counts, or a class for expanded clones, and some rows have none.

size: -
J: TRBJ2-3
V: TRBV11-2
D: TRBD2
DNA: TGTGCCAGCAGCTTAGAGGGGAGCGGGGGCACAGATACGCAGTATTTT
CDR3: CASSLEGSGGTDTQYF

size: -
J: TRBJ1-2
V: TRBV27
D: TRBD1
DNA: TGTGCCAGCAGTCCCGGGACAGGGAGGTTGTTTGGCTACACCTTC
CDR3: CASSPGTGRLFGYTF

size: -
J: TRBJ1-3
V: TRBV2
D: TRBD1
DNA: TGTGCCAGCAATCCCCGGACAGGGCCAGGAAACACCATATATTTT
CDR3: CASNPRTGPGNTIYF

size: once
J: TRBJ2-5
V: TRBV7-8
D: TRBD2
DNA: TGTGCCAGCAGCTTAACAGCGGGGGGGCCGGGGGAGACCCAGTACTTC
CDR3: CASSLTAGGPGETQYF

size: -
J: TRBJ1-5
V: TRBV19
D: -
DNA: TGTGCCAGTACCACTTCAAAGCAGCCCCAGCATTTT
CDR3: CASTTSKQPQHF

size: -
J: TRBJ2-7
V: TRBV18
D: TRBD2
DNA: TGTGCCAGCTCACCACAGGTACGGGGGGGAGGATACGAGCAGTACTTC
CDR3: CASSPQVRGGGYEQYF

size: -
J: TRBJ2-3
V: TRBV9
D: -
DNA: TGTGCCAGCAGCGACCGGGCGGGTCTCTTTAGCACAGATACGCAGTATTTT
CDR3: CASSDRAGLFSTDTQYF

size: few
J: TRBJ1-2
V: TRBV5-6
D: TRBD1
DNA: TGTGCCAGCAGACAGACAGGGGGCGGTGGCTACACCTTC
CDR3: CASRQTGGGGYTF

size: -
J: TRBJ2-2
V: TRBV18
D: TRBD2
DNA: TGTGCCAGCTCACCACTATGGACTAGCGGTACGAACACCGGGGAGCTGTTTTTT
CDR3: CASSPLWTSGTNTGELFF

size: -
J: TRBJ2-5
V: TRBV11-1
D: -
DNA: TGTGCCAGCAGCCCTGACTTAAAAGAGACCCAGTACTTC
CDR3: CASSPDLKETQYF

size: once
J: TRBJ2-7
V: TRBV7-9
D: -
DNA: TGTGCCAGCAGCTTGGCGCGCGGAGCCTCCTCCTACGAGCAGTACTTC
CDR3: CASSLARGASSYEQYF

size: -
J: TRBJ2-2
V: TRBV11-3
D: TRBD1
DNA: TGTGCCAGCAGCTTCCAGGGGGCAAGCACCGGGGAGCTGTTTTTT
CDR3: CASSFQGASTGELFF

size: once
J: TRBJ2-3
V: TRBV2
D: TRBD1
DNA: TGTGCCAGCAGGACAGGGCCCACAGATACGCAGTATTTT
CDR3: CASRTGPTDTQYF

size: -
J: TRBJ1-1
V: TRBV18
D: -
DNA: TGTGCCAGCTCACGAGGAGATATTAACACTGAAGCTTTCTTT
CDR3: CASSRGDINTEAFF

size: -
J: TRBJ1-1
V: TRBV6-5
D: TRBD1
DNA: TGTGCCAGCAGTGCGAGGATACAGGGGTACACTGAAGCTTTCTTT
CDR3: CASSARIQGYTEAFF

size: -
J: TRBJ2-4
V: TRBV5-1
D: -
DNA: TGCGCCAGCAGCCCCAGGGGGGAAGATGTGTACTTC
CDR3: CASSPRGEDVYF

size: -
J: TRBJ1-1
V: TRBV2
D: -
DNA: TGTGCCAGCAAGGGGGGGTGGAGCACTGAAGCTTTCTTT
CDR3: CASKGGWSTEAFF

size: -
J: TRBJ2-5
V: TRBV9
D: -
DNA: TGTGTCAGCAGCGTAGCTGTTGGGGGGACGGGACAAGAGACCCAGTACTTC
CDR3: CVSSVAVGGTGQETQYF

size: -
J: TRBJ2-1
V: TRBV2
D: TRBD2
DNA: TGTGCCAGCAGTGTAGAGCGGGAGGGGGCGTACAATGAGCAGTTCTTC
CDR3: CASSVEREGAYNEQFF

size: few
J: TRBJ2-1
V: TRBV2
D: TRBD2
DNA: TGTGCCAGCAGTGAAATAGTCGGGACTAACCTAAACAATGAGCAGTTCTTC
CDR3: CASSEIVGTNLNNEQFF

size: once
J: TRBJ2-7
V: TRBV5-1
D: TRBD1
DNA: TGCGCCAGCAGGGCCGGGACAGACTACGAGCAGTACTTC
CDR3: CASRAGTDYEQYF

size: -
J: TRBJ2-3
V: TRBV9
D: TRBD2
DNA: TGTGCCAGCAGCGCTAGCGGGAAGAGCACAGATACGCAGTATTTT
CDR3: CASSASGKSTDTQYF

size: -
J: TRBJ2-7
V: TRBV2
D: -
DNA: TGTGCCAGCAGTGACAGGGGAGAGCAGTACTTC
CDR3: CASSDRGEQYF

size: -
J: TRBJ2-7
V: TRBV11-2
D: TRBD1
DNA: TGTGCCAGCAGCTTCCGACAGGGTTCCTACGAGCAGTACTTC
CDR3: CASSFRQGSYEQYF

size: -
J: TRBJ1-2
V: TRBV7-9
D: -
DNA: TGTGCCAGCAGCCTATTTTTGGGGCCTGGCTACACCTTC
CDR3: CASSLFLGPGYTF

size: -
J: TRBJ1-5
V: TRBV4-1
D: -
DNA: TGCGCCAGCAGCCAAGAGAAACAGTTCAATCAGCCCCAGCATTTT
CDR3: CASSQEKQFNQPQHF

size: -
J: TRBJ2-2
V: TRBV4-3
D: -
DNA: TGCGCCAGCAGCCAAGAATCGTTAGGAGGGCTAGCCGGGGAGCTGTTTTTT
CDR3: CASSQESLGGLAGELFF

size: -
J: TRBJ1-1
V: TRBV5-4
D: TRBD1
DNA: TGTGCCAGCAGCGCGAGGGGGCCTACGATGACTGAAGCTTTCTTT
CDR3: CASSARGPTMTEAFF

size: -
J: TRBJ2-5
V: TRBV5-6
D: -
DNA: TGTGCCAGCAGCTTGGGCCTACAAGAGACCCAGTACTTC
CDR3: CASSLGLQETQYF

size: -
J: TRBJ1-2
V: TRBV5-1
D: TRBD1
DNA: TGCGCCAGCAGCGATGGTGGGACAGGGCAGGGCTACACCTTC
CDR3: CASSDGGTGQGYTF

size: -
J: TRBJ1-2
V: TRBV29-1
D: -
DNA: TGCAGCGTTGATTTCCAGGCGGGCTATGGCTACACCTTC
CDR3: CSVDFQAGYGYTF

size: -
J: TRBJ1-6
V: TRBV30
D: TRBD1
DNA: TGTGCCTGGAGTGTGGACAGGGGGCGGTCACCCCTCCACTTT
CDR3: CAWSVDRGRSPLHF

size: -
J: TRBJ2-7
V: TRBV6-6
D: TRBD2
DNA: TGTGCCAGCAGTTACCCCAGACTAGCTCTGGAAGAGCAGTACTTC
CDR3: CASSYPRLALEEQYF

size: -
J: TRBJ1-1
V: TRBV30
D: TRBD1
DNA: TGTGCCTGGAGTACAGGGACAGGCCCTAACACTGAAGCTTTCTTT
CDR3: CAWSTGTGPNTEAFF

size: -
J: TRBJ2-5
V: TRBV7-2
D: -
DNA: TGTGCCAGCACCCTCGGTCCGAGCAAAGAGACCCAGTACTTC
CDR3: CASTLGPSKETQYF

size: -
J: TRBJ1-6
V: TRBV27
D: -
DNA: TGTGCCAGCAGTTCCGCCCAGGGCTATAATTCACCCCTCCACTTT
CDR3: CASSSAQGYNSPLHF

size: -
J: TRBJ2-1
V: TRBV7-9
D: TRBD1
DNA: TGTGCCAGCAGCTTCGGGACAGTTTACAATGAGCAGTTCTTC
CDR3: CASSFGTVYNEQFF

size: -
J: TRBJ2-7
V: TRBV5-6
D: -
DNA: TGTGCCAGCAGCTCCTTTGACAACTCCTACGAGCAGTACTTC
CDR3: CASSSFDNSYEQYF

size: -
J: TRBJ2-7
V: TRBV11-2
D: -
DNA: TGTGCCAGCAGCTTAGGGGTCGTGACTACCTACGAGCAGTACTTC
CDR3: CASSLGVVTTYEQYF

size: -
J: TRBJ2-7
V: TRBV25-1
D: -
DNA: TGTGCCAGCAGTGTCAGGGTACAGGGCGAGCAGTACTTC
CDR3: CASSVRVQGEQYF

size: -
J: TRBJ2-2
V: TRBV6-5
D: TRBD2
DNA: TGTGCCACTCGGATTAGCGGGGGGCGGGTCGGGGAGCTGTTTTTT
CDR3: CATRISGGRVGELFF